This is a list of T cell receptor beta chains from one sample in a study of vaccination and CD4 T cells after COVID-19. No antigen has been assigned to these receptors. TCRdb passed the PCR reads through MiXCR, listing each CDR3 protein once. This sample yields some 5,300 distinct CDR3 sequences, of which 40% to 45% are seen a single time; roughly 35% belongs to the top ten. The sample comprised CD4+ T cells from blood, cultured in vitro. These receptors all stem from a human donor who had recovered from COVID-19. The CDR3 runs from the conserved cysteine through the conserved F or W. D genes are given only for firm matches. The size field is filled for only some rows; it gives once, few, many or a size class.

>TRBV18|TRBJ1-5|few|TRBD1
TGTGCCAGCTCACCGACAGGGGGCAATCAGCCCCAGCATTTT
CASSPTGGNQPQHF
>TRBV20-1|TRBJ2-5|.|TRBD2
TGCAGTGCCCGTGACACCGTTTTAGCGGGAGGGGCGGAGACCCAGTACTTC
CSARDTVLAGGAETQYF
>TRBV2|TRBJ2-3|.|TRBD2
TGTGCCAGCAGTGGACTAGCGGGAGTCGTGGCGCAGTATTTT
CASSGLAGVVAQYF
>TRBV28|TRBJ2-7|once|TRBD2
TGTGCCAGCAACACCCCTAGCGGGAGGGCCTACGAGCAGTACTTC
CASNTPSGRAYEQYF
>TRBV2|TRBJ2-2|.|TRBD1
TGTGCCAGCAGTACTCGGACAGGGGGCACCGGGGAGCTGTTTTTT
CASSTRTGGTGELFF
>TRBV20-1|TRBJ2-1|once|TRBD1
TGCAGTGCCCACTCGAGTCAACGGACAGGGGCCCTGCCTGGTGAGCAGTTCTTC
CSAHSSQRTGALPGEQFF
>TRBV20-1|TRBJ1-2|.|.
TGCAGTGCGACCTCGGAGGGCTATGGCTACACCTTC
CSATSEGYGYTF
>TRBV5-1|TRBJ1-1|.|.
TGCGCCAGCAGCCCATTGACAGGGAACACTGAAGCTTTCTTT
CASSPLTGNTEAFF
>TRBV11-2|TRBJ2-2|few|TRBD2
TGTGCCAGCAGCCTAACCCGGGCGGGAGGTACCGGGGAGCTGTTTTTT
CASSLTRAGGTGELFF
>TRBV6-2/TRBV6-3|TRBJ2-1|medium-sized|TRBD2
TGTGCCAGCAGTAAACTAGCGGGAACCCCCCAGGGGCAGTTCTTC
CASSKLAGTPQGQFF
>TRBV21-1|TRBJ1-6|.|.
TGTGCCAGCAGCAAAGTTGTAGGCATATCTAATTCACCCCTCCACTTT
CASSKVVGISNSPLHF
>TRBV20-1|TRBJ2-3|medium-sized|.
TGCAGTGCCGGTTATGTCGATACGCAGTATTTT
CSAGYVDTQYF
>TRBV6-4|TRBJ2-5|.|.
TGTGCCAGCAGTGACCCGGTCGGAGAGACCCAGTACTTC
CASSDPVGETQYF
>TRBV6-5|TRBJ2-2|few|.
TGTGCCAGCAGTTACTCCCAGGGAATGGCCGGGGAGCTGTTTTTT
CASSYSQGMAGELFF